This entry describes one TCR beta chain. This entry belongs to a study of T cell changes during pregnancy in multiple sclerosis. Sequencing was performed with immunoSEQ multiplex PCR; in TCRdb, only in-frame clones are kept and a portion is missing. Of about 46,000 clones detected, around 92% appear once; the ten largest clones hold approximately 9%. Germline CDR1 and CDR2: SEHNR and FQNEAQ (reference sequence). The CDR3 is 13 amino acids. The J segment lost 4 bases and the V segment lost 11 bases, leaving 6 bases of the junction unmatched. The source of this sequence is a female donor with multiple sclerosis, enrolled in a pregnancy study. The chain links TRBV7-9 to TRBJ2-7; 12 bases are a match to TRBD2. Sequencing was performed on CD8+ T cells from peripheral blood mononuclear cells, taken after pregnancy. The CDR3 region is CAGWTSGMYEQYF. CDR3 coding DNA: TGTGCCGGATGGACTAGCGGGATGTACGAGCAGTACTTC.